The 17 T cell receptor beta chains presented below share a single source sample, sequenced in a study of regulatory T cells in long-lasting Graves disease. Time point noted: persistent/refractory GD, antithyroid drugs over 5 years with positive TRAb. The TCR library was made from RNA extracted from PBMCs. Arm-PCR of CDR3 regions and iRepertoire HTBI primers were used to build TCR beta libraries. TCRdb passed the multiplex PCR reads through MiXCR, listing each CDR3 protein once. This table has more than 650,000 distinct CDR3 sequences, roughly 30% appearing once. This specimen was peripheral blood mononuclear cells (PBMCs), taken when the disease was refractory, from a patient treated with antithyroid drugs. These receptors all come from a female donor with Graves disease.

The table lists this clonotype with a few counts. The rearrangement links TRBV12-3 or TRBV12-4 to TRBJ2-7, with 7 bases that match TRBD1. Germline trimming cut 7 bases from V and 5 bases from J; bases unmatched to any gene: 14. The CDR3 has 15 residues. CDR3 bases: TGTGCCAGCAACACCGGGGCAGGGGGATACGACGAGCAGTACTTC. This gives the protein CASNTGAGGYDEQYF.

The chain recombines TRBV20-1 with TRBJ2-5, with D possibly being TRBD2 (6 bases). The V gene lost 5 bases and the J gene lost 5 bases, with 15 bases spanning the gap. This CDR3 contains 13 residues. Looked up from germline, CDR1 is DFQATT and CDR2 is SNEGSKA (reference sequence). The CDR3 spells CSALRRARETQYF. The CDR3, as DNA: TGCAGTGCTCTTCGGAGGGCCCGGGAGACCCAGTACTTC.

Here the CDR3 reads CASSMQGGWGSNQPQHF. The DNA of the CDR3 is TGTGCCAGCAGCATGCAGGGGGGCTGGGGAAGCAATCAGCCCCAGCATTTT. The chain uses TRBV5-6 and TRBJ1-5; 7 bases align to TRBD1. CDR3 size: 17 residues. Trimming took 4 bases from V and 1 from J; bases not matched to a gene: 11. Germline assignment: CDR1 SGHDT and CDR2 YYEEEE.

The chain has TRBV6-2 or TRBV6-3 and TRBJ2-7; maybe TRBD2 (6 bases). There are 11 residues in the CDR3. Trimming removed 8 bases at V and 5 bases at J, with 10 bases between. CDR1 is MNHEY, CDR2 SVGEGT, per germline. CDR3 amino acids: CASSGGNEQYF. The CDR3 DNA reads TGTGCCAGCTCAGGAGGGAACGAGCAGTACTTC.

The table lists this clonotype with many counts. The V call is TRBV28, the J call TRBJ2-7; 7 bases map to TRBD1. This CDR3 is built from 15 residues. Trimming cost V 5 bases and J 7 bases; bases outside gene matches: 14. Germline assignment: CDR1 MDHEN and CDR2 SYDVKM. CDR3 sequence: CASSASDRAPREQYF. CDR3 bases: TGTGCCAGCAGTGCTTCCGACAGGGCCCCTAGAGAGCAGTACTTC.

CDR3 nucleotide sequence: TGTGCCAGCTTTTCCGGGGGGAGTCCTAACTATGGCTACACCTTC. It encodes CASFSGGSPNYGYTF. V usage is TRBV27 and J usage is TRBJ1-2; a possible D gene is TRBD1 (5 bases). Trimming removed 8 bases at V and 0 bases at J, with 16 bases between. The CDR3 extends over 15 amino acids. In germline, CDR1 is MNHEY, CDR2 SMNVEV (reference sequence).

Turning to this clonotype: This likely comes from a read error, as the CDR3 has no conserved phenylalanine or tryptophan at its end. The rearrangement links TRBV15 to TRBJ2-7; 7 bases align to TRBD2. From germline, CDR1 is LNHNV and CDR2 YYDKDF (reference sequence). This CDR3 region has 13 residues. After removal of 5 bases from V and 3 bases from J, the junction contained 4 bases not matched to a gene. The CDR3 coding sequence is TGTGCCACCAGCGTGGGCGGGAGCTACGAGCAGTACTCC. Residues: CATSVGGSYEQYS.

The chain links TRBV19 to TRBJ1-1; D is ambiguous. The CDR3 is 14 amino acids. CDR1 is LNHDA and CDR2 is SQIVND in the germline V gene (reference sequence). V dropped 3 bases and J dropped 1 base, with 9 bases sitting between them. The CDR3 loop reads CASSMRPTNTEAFF. DNA for the CDR3: TGTGCCAGTAGTATGAGGCCTACGAACACTGAAGCTTTCTTT.

The chain links TRBV6-1 to TRBJ1-5, with a tentative D call TRBD1 (5 bases). The germline V and J ends were trimmed by 2 bases and 5 bases, with 16 bases remaining between them. CDR3 length: 16 amino acids. Germline CDR1 MNHNS, CDR2 SASEGT. In nucleotides, the CDR3 is TGTGCCAGCAGTGAACCACGCCACGGGGCCGATCAGCCCCAGCATTTT. Translating it yields CASSEPRHGADQPQHF.

A few counts support this clonotype. The chain is built from TRBV12-3 or TRBV12-4 and TRBJ1-2; D may be TRBD1 (5 bases). Trimming left V 3 bases short and J 4 bases short, with 12 bases between. The CDR3 runs 14 residues. As DNA, the CDR3 is TGTGCCAGCAGTTTTGTCGGGGGGAGCTATGGCTACACCTTC. This sequence encodes CASSFVGGSYGYTF.

V is TRBV3-1 and J is TRBJ2-3; 8 bases match TRBD1. The CDR3 contains 15 residues. CDR1 LGHDT and CDR2 YNNKEL come from the germline V gene (reference sequence). V gave up 6 bases and J gave up 4 bases; unmatched junction bases: 9. Here the CDR3 reads CASSPPGGIADTQYF. CDR3 DNA sequence: TGTGCCAGCAGTCCCCCAGGGGGCATCGCAGATACGCAGTATTTT.

In its sample, this clonotype was seen many times. This sequence joins TRBV11-2 and TRBJ1-2; 7 bases agree with TRBD1. Germline V gives CDR1 SGHAT, CDR2 FQNNGV. Trimming at V came to 5 bases and at J to 4 bases, leaving 7 bases not matched to a gene. The CDR3 extends over 14 amino acids. CDR3 nucleotide sequence: TGTGCCAGCAGCGGCCCCGGGACAGTCTATGGCTACACCTTC. Translation gives CASSGPGTVYGYTF.

V is TRBV20-1 and J is TRBJ1-1; D call uncertain. The CDR3 contains 11 residues. V was pared by 3 bases and J by 3 bases, with 5 bases between. Per the germline V gene, CDR1 is DFQATT and CDR2 is SNEGSKA (reference sequence). CDR3 sequence reads: CSASPYTEAFF. The DNA for the CDR3 is TGCAGTGCTAGTCCTTACACTGAAGCTTTCTTT.

This clonotype has more than one count but fewer than ten. This chain uses TRBV12-3 or TRBV12-4 with TRBJ2-2; TRBD2 might be the D (5 bases). The CDR3 consists of 14 residues. V was clipped by 7 bases and J by 2 bases, with 11 bases between them. The CDR3, as DNA: TGTGCCAGCATTCGGGGAGCTAACACCGGGGAGCTGTTTTTT. Translation: CASIRGANTGELFF.

With respect to this clonotype: At one boundary the junction diverges from the germline segment, which might be a read error. The V gene is TRBV11-2, the J gene TRBJ2-7; perhaps TRBD2 as D (5 bases). Per germline, CDR1 SGHAT and CDR2 FQNNGV. The CDR3 is made up of 17 amino acids. As DNA, the CDR3 is TGTACCAGCAGTACCTCGGAGGCCCGCGGTTATTTCTACGAGCAGTACTTC. It codes for CTSSTSEARGYFYEQYF.

The genes are TRBV29-1 and TRBJ2-7; 7 nucleotides line up with TRBD2. Trimming at V came to 1 base and at J to 3 bases, leaving 9 bases not matched to a gene. Germline CDR1 and CDR2: SQVTM and ANQGSEA. The CDR3 has 15 amino acids. CDR3 coding DNA: TGCAGCGTTGAAGGGCTAGCGGATGACAACTACGAGCAGTACTTC. Its protein is CSVEGLADDNYEQYF.

This clonotype was detected a few times. This chain connects TRBV7-9 to TRBJ2-7; 13 bases align to TRBD2. The CDR3 contains 17 residues. The J segment lost 5 bases and the V segment lost 2 bases, leaving 9 bases of the junction unmatched. The germline V gene has CDR1 SEHNR and CDR2 FQNEAQ (reference sequence). CDR3 sequence reads: CASSLFLGLAGDDEQYF. CDR3 nucleotides: TGTGCCAGCAGCTTATTCCTCGGACTAGCGGGAGATGACGAGCAGTACTTC.